The 22 T cell receptor beta chains in this list originate from one sample, sequenced in a study of regulatory T cells in long-lasting Graves disease. The time point: persistent/refractory GD, antithyroid drugs over 5 years with positive TRAb. RNA extracted from PBMCs served as the sequencing template. Assembly of TCR beta libraries relied on iRepertoire HTBI primers together with Arm-PCR of CDR3 regions. Via MiXCR, TCRdb re-called the multiplex PCR reads, giving one row per CDR3 protein. Among more than 350,000 distinct CDR3 sequences listed, under 25% were seen once. The source material was peripheral blood mononuclear cells (PBMCs), sampled when the disease was refractory, from a patient treated with antithyroid drugs. The source of these receptors is a female donor with Graves disease.

As regards this clonotype: This may stem from a read error, because a much larger clone lies one nucleotide away. V usage is TRBV28 and J usage is TRBJ1-1; 7 bases agree with TRBD1. The germline gives CDR1 MDHEN, CDR2 SYDVKM. CDR3 size: 13 residues. V lost 6 bases and J lost 3; bases outside the gene matches: 4. CDR3 sequence: CASRGQLHTEAFF. The CDR3 DNA is TGTGCCAGCAGGGGACAGCTCCACACTGAAGCTTTCTTT.

Ten or more counts support this clonotype. The V gene is TRBV2, the J gene TRBJ2-2; 9 nucleotides line up with TRBD2. Germline V lookup: CDR1 SNHLY, CDR2 FYNNEI. The CDR3 is 15 residues long. The junction had 4 bases not matched to a gene; V was cut back by 3 bases and J by 5 bases. CDR3 loop: CASSEELAGTGELFF. CDR3 DNA sequence: TGTGCCAGCAGTGAGGAGCTAGCGGGAACCGGGGAGCTGTTTTTT.

The V call is TRBV7-3, the J call TRBJ2-1; TRBD1 aligns across 10 bases. Germline V gene data show CDR1 as SGHTA and CDR2 as FQGTGA. This CDR3 has 14 residues. V lost 4 bases to trimming and J lost 5 bases; unmatched junction nucleotides: 2. The CDR3 sequence is CASSSGQGNNEQFF. In nucleotides, the CDR3 is TGTGCCAGCAGCTCGGGACAGGGGAACAATGAGCAGTTCTTC.

This clonotype was detected ten times or more. The chain carries TRBV28 and TRBJ1-2; TRBD1 aligns across 8 bases. Germline V gene sequence: CDR1 MDHEN, CDR2 SYDVKM. The CDR3 runs to 15 residues. V gave up 6 bases and J gave up 2 bases; unmatched junction bases: 8. The CDR3 region has the DNA TGTGCCAGCAGCCGCAGGGACAGGCTAAACTATGGCTACACCTTC. Translation: CASSRRDRLNYGYTF.

This clonotype was observed many times. The chain employs TRBV25-1 and TRBJ2-2; 8 nucleotides match TRBD2. CDR3 length equals 18 residues. Germline lookup yields CDR1 MGHDK and CDR2 SYGVNS. Germline trimming cut 4 bases from V and 1 base from J; bases unmatched to any gene: 11. The DNA of the CDR3 is TGTGCCAGCAGTGGCAAATCCGGGACTAGGGTGAACACCGGGGAGCTGTTTTTT. Amino acid sequence: CASSGKSGTRVNTGELFF.

In this sample, this clonotype turned up a few times. A much larger clone lies one base from this, so it may be a read error. The CDR3 region is CASSVSRDKDPSYEQYF. The CDR3 nucleotides read TGTGCCAGCAGTGTGTCCCGGGACAAGGACCCCTCCTACGAGCAGTACTTC. The chain uses TRBV2 and TRBJ2-7; D possibly corresponds to TRBD1 (6 bases). Trimming cost V 4 bases and J 0 bases, with 19 bases left between them. Germline V gene data show CDR1 as SNHLY and CDR2 as FYNNEI. The CDR3 is 17 amino acids.

In the case of this clonotype: A much larger clone lies one base from this, so it may be a read error. The rearrangement uses TRBV6-2 or TRBV6-3 and TRBJ2-7, with 13 nucleotides matching TRBD2. Germline V gives CDR1 MNHEY, CDR2 SVGEGT. With V trimmed by 8 bases and J by 2 bases, 12 bases remained unmatched. The CDR3 spans 17 residues. The CDR3 region is CASGERLAGGPTYEQYF. CDR3 nucleotides: TGTGCCAGCGGTGAAAGACTAGCGGGAGGTCCGACCTACGAGCAGTACTTC.

This clonotype was detected many times. The genes are TRBV2 and TRBJ1-6; 9 bases are shared with TRBD1. Per the germline V gene, CDR1 is SNHLY and CDR2 is FYNNEI. Germline trimming cut 5 bases from V and 8 bases from J; bases unmatched to any gene: 7. The length of the CDR3 is 15 residues. The CDR3 spells CASSLRDRVDSPLHF. For the CDR3, the DNA is TGTGCCAGCAGTCTCCGGGACAGGGTGGATTCACCCCTCCACTTT. The whole variable domain, filled in from reference TRBV2 and TRBJ1-6, reads EPEVTQTPSHQVTQMGQEVILRCVPISNHLYFYWYRQILGQKVEFLVSFYNNEISEKSEIFDDQFSVERPDGSNFTLKIRSTKLEDSAMYFCASSLRDRVDSPLHFGNGTRLTVT.

In this sample, this clonotype turned up a few times. The chain has TRBV27 and TRBJ2-7, with 9 bases matching TRBD1. Per the germline V gene, CDR1 is MNHEY and CDR2 is SMNVEV (reference sequence). V shed 0 bases, J shed 2 bases, and the junction held 5 bases outside the gene matches. The CDR3 consists of 16 residues. CDR3 region: CASSLSNRGPAYEQYF. CDR3 bases: TGTGCCAGCAGTTTATCGAACAGGGGGCCGGCCTACGAGCAGTACTTC.

This clonotype was seen a handful of times. One junction end disagrees with the germline gene, perhaps due to a read error. The chain has TRBV10-2 and TRBJ1-2; perhaps TRBD1 as D (5 bases). The germline V gene has CDR1 WSHSY and CDR2 SAAADI. The CDR3 has 14 amino acids. CDR3 coding DNA: TGCGCCAGCAGTCACGGGACGGGGTCGGATGGCTACATCTTC. This gives the protein CASSHGTGSDGYIF.

Many counts were recorded for this clonotype. The J gene is TRBJ1-1, the V gene TRBV2; the match to TRBD1 covers 7 bases. The V gene end was trimmed by 5 bases and the J gene end by 6 bases; junction bases not matched to a gene: 3. The CDR3 spans 12 residues. Germline lookup yields CDR1 SNHLY and CDR2 FYNNEI. In nucleotides, the CDR3 is TGTGCCAGCAGTAAGGGGGCTGCTGAAGCTTTCTTT. Its protein product is CASSKGAAEAFF.

This chain's CDR3 is CASSQDHAPEAFF. In DNA form, the CDR3 reads TGTGCCAGCAGCCAAGATCATGCGCCCGAAGCTTTCTTT. The chain has TRBV3-1 and TRBJ1-1; D not certain. V lost 0 bases and J lost 8, with 10 bases in between. From germline, CDR1 is LGHDT and CDR2 YNNKEL (reference sequence). The CDR3 is made up of 13 amino acids.

Note on this clonotype: The junction and the germline gene differ at one end; a read error may be behind it. The CDR3 nucleotides read TGTGCCATCACTCGAGGGGGTGCCACTCAAGCTTTCTTT. Protein: CAITRGGATQAFF. V and J are TRBV10-3 and TRBJ1-1; TRBD1 is a possible D gene (6 bases). CDR3 length: 13 residues. The germline CDR1 and CDR2 sequences are ENHRY and SYGVKD.

The chain combines TRBV10-1 with TRBJ2-4; 7 bases agree with TRBD1. The length of the CDR3 is 17 residues. V shed 6 bases and J 6 bases; nucleotides not matched to a gene: 17. Germline V gene lookup returns CDR1 WNHNN and CDR2 SYGVQD (reference sequence). CDR3 sequence reads: CASRHTLPGQSLNIQYF. CDR3 DNA: TGCGCCAGCAGGCACACATTACCGGGACAGAGTTTAAACATTCAGTACTTC.

This clonotype was recorded at least ten times. The chain recombines TRBV10-3 with TRBJ2-7; the D gene is possibly TRBD2 (5 bases). CDR3 length: 16 amino acids. Germline values: CDR1 ENHRY, CDR2 SYGVKD. V lost 4 bases and J lost 2, with 18 bases in between. CDR3: CAISVIATHPTYEQYF. The CDR3 DNA reads TGTGCCATCAGTGTTATAGCGACTCATCCAACCTACGAGCAGTACTTC.

This clonotype was seen ten or more times. This chain joins TRBV2 and TRBJ1-1; unclear D gene. The CDR3 length is 13 residues. Between the trimmed V and J ends, which lost 1 base and 1 base, there was a span of 4 bases. Germline V gene data show CDR1 as SNHLY and CDR2 as FYNNEI. The DNA of the CDR3 is TGTGCCAGCAGTGAAGAGTGGAACACTGAAGCTTTCTTT. It specifies CASSEEWNTEAFF.

This clonotype was found many times. The gene calls are TRBV12-3 or TRBV12-4 and TRBJ1-2; D is unclear. The CDR3 is 18 residues long. V shed 5 bases and J shed 3 bases, with 25 bases lying between them. The DNA for the CDR3 is TGTGCCAGCAGTCCCAGGACCGCTGAAAAAAGGGAGGACTATGGCTACACCTTC. The encoded protein is CASSPRTAEKREDYGYTF.

The chain combines TRBV28 with TRBJ2-1; D is perhaps TRBD2 (5 bases). Trimming shortened V by 6 bases and J by 2 bases, and 14 bases separated the two germline ends. Germline assignment: CDR1 MDHEN and CDR2 SYDVKM. The CDR3 has 15 residues. CDR3 nucleotides: TGTGCCAGCAGCCGAACAGCCGGGGCCTACAATGAGCAGTTCTTC. Its translation: CASSRTAGAYNEQFF.

This clonotype occurred many times. The rearrangement uses TRBV28 and TRBJ2-5, with a possible D match to TRBD2 (5 bases). Germline CDR1 and CDR2: MDHEN and SYDVKM. With 5 bases removed from V and 0 bases from J, the gap between germline ends came to 13 bases. The length of the CDR3 is 15 residues. The chain's CDR3 is CASSPARRYQETQYF. DNA of the CDR3: TGTGCCAGCAGTCCTGCGCGGAGGTACCAAGAGACCCAGTACTTC. Full variable domain (rest looked up from reference TRBV28 and TRBJ2-5): DVKVTQSSRYLVKRTGEKVFLECVQDMDHENMFWYRQDPGLGLRLIYFSYDVKMKEKGDIPEGYSVSREKKERFSLILESASTNQTSMYLCASSPARRYQETQYFGPGTRLLVL.

The chain combines TRBV5-8 with TRBJ2-3; D perhaps matches TRBD1 (6 bases). Per germline, CDR1 SGHTS and CDR2 YDEGEE. V gave up 0 bases and J gave up 4 bases, with 12 bases separating them. The CDR3 has 15 amino acids. CDR3 DNA sequence: TGTGCCAGCAGCTTGGGGGTACAGGGTGCAGATACGCAGTATTTT. Amino acid sequence: CASSLGVQGADTQYF.

Points on this clonotype: This sequence may be a read error, since a much larger clone differs from it by one base. The chain combines TRBV2 with TRBJ1-6; no clear D. There are 13 residues in the CDR3. CDR1 is SNHLY, CDR2 FYNNEI, per germline. CDR3 in DNA: TGTGCCAGCAATATGGCAGAAAATTTACCCCTCCACTTT. Translation gives CASNMAENLPLHF.

As regards this clonotype: The CDR3 end shows no conserved phenylalanine or tryptophan, and so a read error is likely. This rearrangement joins TRBV12-3 or TRBV12-4 to TRBJ1-3; D may be TRBD1 (6 bases). This CDR3 is 16 amino acids long. Trimming stripped 3 bases from V and 0 bases from J, with 12 bases between. CDR3 residues: CASSLTGPSSGNTIYL. The CDR3 bases are TGTGCCAGCAGTTTGACAGGACCGAGCTCTGGAAACACCATATATCTT.